The present T cell receptor beta chain was sequenced within a study of cytomegalovirus exposure and HLA in healthy donors. All donors participated as healthy donors of bone marrow. At collection, donors were nominally healthy, but unrecorded immune exposures were probable. Study-level findings and limits: According to a later analysis, donors in an Asian-associated ancestry cluster reportedly had fewer N-insertions than the approximately 670-donor mean. Further analysis was carried out later, and it showed several of the most significant clusters appearing linked to common viral pathogens.

Germline V lookup: CDR1 KGHSH, CDR2 LQKENI. There are 15 residues in the CDR3. The V end was cut by 3 bases, the J end by 1 base, with 12 bases between. With regard to this clone: Its matching antigen is unknown.

The PCR had 60 Vbeta and 13 Jbeta primers. Data came from immunoSEQ multiplex PCR; TCRdb stores just in-frame clones and leaves some out. The repertoire holds about 170,000 clones, with roughly 80% as singletons. This chain links TRBV18 with TRBJ1-1, with D unclear. Sequencing used PBMCs. The sequence was collected from a woman in her fifties or sixties in good health and CMV-seropositive. CDR3 in DNA: TGTGCCAGCTCACCGCTAGGAGACCCGAACACTGAAGCTTTCTTT. Translation gives CASSPLGDPNTEAFF.